The rows below give T cell receptor beta chains drawn from one sample of a study of response to subunit inactivated influenza vaccine. TCRdb analysed the RT-PCR reads with MiXCR anew, one entry per CDR3 protein. The table has 280,000 or so distinct CDR3 sequences, 20% to 25% seen once; the top ten hold about 9.4%. This specimen consisted of PBMCs from blood, obtained less than 22 months after vaccination. These receptor sequences come from a man aged 45-69 years who received an inactivated influenza vaccine. CDR3s include the opening cysteine and the closing phenylalanine or tryptophan. D genes are given only for firm matches. Expanded clones get a size class; other rows say once, few or many, or leave the size out.

clone size,J gene,V gene,D gene,CDR3 DNA,CDR3 protein
few,TRBJ2-3,TRBV12-3/TRBV12-4,TRBD2,TGTGCCAGCAGTTTAGGACCAGGAAGTCGGGGGGGATTTTCTAGCACAGATACGCAGTATTTT,CASSLGPGSRGGFSSTDTQYF
few,TRBJ2-7,TRBV10-3,NA,TGTGCCATCAGTGCAGCTCCCTACGAGCAGTACTTC,CAISAAPYEQYF
NA,TRBJ2-7,TRBV20-1,NA,TGCAGTGCTAACGAATGGGCGGTGAGCTCCTACGAGCAGTACTTC,CSANEWAVSSYEQYF
many,TRBJ1-2,TRBV3-1,TRBD1,TGTGCCAGCAGCCCCCGACAGGGGAGCTATGGCTACACCTTC,CASSPRQGSYGYTF
NA,TRBJ2-5,TRBV6-1,TRBD1,TGTGCCAGCGGTGGGACAGGGCGAGAGACCCAGTACTTC,CASGGTGRETQYF
NA,TRBJ2-3,TRBV27,NA,TGTGCCAGCAGGATCTCCGGTCTGGATACGCAGTATTTT,CASRISGLDTQYF
NA,TRBJ2-2,TRBV12-3/TRBV12-4,TRBD1,TGTGCCAGCAGACCACAGGGGAGGGAGCTGTTTTTT,CASRPQGRELFF
NA,TRBJ1-2,TRBV10-3,NA,TGTGCCATCAGTGCACAGGGCGGGGGTTCCTATGGCTACACCTTC,CAISAQGGGSYGYTF
NA,TRBJ2-2,TRBV12-3/TRBV12-4,NA,TGTGCCAGCAGTTTAAGGGAGGCCGGGGAGCTGTTTTTT,CASSLREAGELFF
many,TRBJ1-1,TRBV5-6,NA,TGTGCCAGCTCGGGGGGGAACACTGAAGCTTTCTTT,CASSGGNTEAFF
NA,TRBJ1-5,TRBV7-2,TRBD1,TGTGCCAGCAGCTCGGACAGGGGAATACAGCCCCAGCATTTT,CASSSDRGIQPQHF
NA,TRBJ2-1,TRBV7-2,TRBD1,TGTGCCAGCAGCTTCCGGGACAGGACCTACAATGAGCAGTTCTTC,CASSFRDRTYNEQFF
NA,TRBJ2-3,TRBV2,NA,TGTGCCAGCAGTGTCTTCAGGGGCACAGATACGCAGTATTTT,CASSVFRGTDTQYF
NA,TRBJ2-7,TRBV6-5,NA,TGTGCCAGCAGTTACTCGAGGTATGAGCAGTACTTC,CASSYSRYEQYF
NA,TRBJ1-2,TRBV10-3,NA,TGTGCCATCAGTGCCTCTTTAGGGGATAACTATGGCTACACCTTC,CAISASLGDNYGYTF
few,TRBJ1-5,TRBV10-3,NA,TGTGCCATCAGTCAGGACGAGGGTCAGCCCCAGCATTTT,CAISQDEGQPQHF
few,TRBJ2-7,TRBV7-2,NA,TGTGCCAGCAGCTTAGTAGATACAGCTGCCTACGAGCAGTACTTC,CASSLVDTAAYEQYF
few,TRBJ1-6,TRBV5-5,TRBD1,TGTGCCAGCAGCTTGGGTGATATGTGGGACAGGGTAACTTCACCCCTCCACTTT,CASSLGDMWDRVTSPLHF
NA,TRBJ2-1,TRBV20-1,TRBD2,TGCAGTGCTAGAGATCTAGCGGGATACAATGAGCAGTTCTTC,CSARDLAGYNEQFF
NA,TRBJ2-7,TRBV3-1,NA,TGTGCCAGCAGCGTCGATTACGAGCAGTACTTC,CASSVDYEQYF
NA,TRBJ1-5,TRBV7-2,NA,TGTGCCAGCAGCTCTTGGAACAATCAGCCCCAGCATTTT,CASSSWNNQPQHF
few,TRBJ1-1,TRBV6-1,TRBD1,TGTGCCAGCAACCAGGACAGGGTCACTGAAGCTTTCTTT,CASNQDRVTEAFF
NA,TRBJ2-5,TRBV18,NA,TGTGCCAGCTCACCGGAGTTGGAGACCCAGTACTTC,CASSPELETQYF
few,TRBJ1-1,TRBV6-1,NA,TGTGCCAGCAGTCCCGCACTGGTCAACACTGAAGCTTTCTTT,CASSPALVNTEAFF
NA,TRBJ1-4,TRBV20-1,TRBD1,TGCAGTGCTAAGGGGTCTTACAGGGGGAACGAAAAACTGTTTTTT,CSAKGSYRGNEKLFF
few,TRBJ2-5,TRBV29-1,TRBD2,TGCAGCGTTGATGCTAGCGGGAGGCCAGGGACCCAGTACTTC,CSVDASGRPGTQYF
NA,TRBJ2-7,TRBV9,TRBD1,TGTGCCAGCAGCGCCTGGGACAGCACCTACGAGCAGTACTTC,CASSAWDSTYEQYF
NA,TRBJ2-7,TRBV5-1,TRBD2,TGCGCCAGCAGCTTGGGCGGGCCGGGACTAGCCATCTACGAGCAGTACTTC,CASSLGGPGLAIYEQYF
NA,TRBJ1-2,TRBV19,NA,TGTGCCACCCAGAGACCTAACAACTATGGCTACACCTTC,CATQRPNNYGYTF
once,TRBJ2-1,TRBV7-9,NA,TGTGCCAGCAGCCCCCGAGTTAATAGCGGACACAATGAGCAGTTCTTC,CASSPRVNSGHNEQFF
few,TRBJ1-1,TRBV6-4,NA,TGTGCCAGCAGTATCAACAGGGCCAACACTGAAGCTTTCTTT,CASSINRANTEAFF
NA,TRBJ2-3,TRBV7-9,NA,TGTGCCAGCAGCCTTGGGACTGGAGCAGATACGCAGTATTTT,CASSLGTGADTQYF
NA,TRBJ1-1,TRBV11-2,NA,TGTGCCAGCAGCTCCGTACAGGGTATCTTACCTGAAGCTTTCTTT,CASSSVQGILPEAFF
few,TRBJ2-3,TRBV28,TRBD2,TGTGCCAGCAGTATCCTAGCGGAGACAGATACGCAGTATTTT,CASSILAETDTQYF
NA,TRBJ2-1,TRBV20-1,TRBD2,TGCAGTGCTAGAGATACACTAGCGGCCTACAATGAGCAGTTCTTC,CSARDTLAAYNEQFF
few,TRBJ2-1,TRBV7-7,NA,TGTGCTAGCAGCCCAGGAGTGAGTGGCAATGAGCAGTTCTTC,CASSPGVSGNEQFF
NA,TRBJ2-7,TRBV12-3/TRBV12-4,NA,TGTGCCAGCAGTTTATGGCCCCAGGGAAAGGTTCGGGAGCAGTACTTC,CASSLWPQGKVREQYF
few,TRBJ2-3,TRBV9,NA,TGTGCCAGCAGCGGTGGGGCAGATACGCAGTATTTT,CASSGGADTQYF
few,TRBJ1-4,TRBV28,NA,TGTGCCAGCAGTTCCCGGGACGCAACTAATGAAAAACTGTTTTTT,CASSSRDATNEKLFF
NA,TRBJ1-2,TRBV5-1,TRBD1,TGCGCCAGCAGCCCGTTCACCCGGACAGGGGGCTACACCTTC,CASSPFTRTGGYTF
many,TRBJ2-2,TRBV12-3/TRBV12-4,NA,TGTGCCAGCAGTACAGGACTCACCGGGGAGCTGTTTTTT,CASSTGLTGELFF
many,TRBJ2-7,TRBV28,TRBD2,TGTGCCAGCAGTATCTCGACTAGCGGGGACTCCTACGAGCAGTACTTC,CASSISTSGDSYEQYF
few,TRBJ1-2,TRBV12-3/TRBV12-4,NA,TGTGCCAGCAGTATGGGAGGCTATGGCTACACCTTC,CASSMGGYGYTF
few,TRBJ1-1,TRBV7-9,NA,TGTGCCAGCAGCCCCCGCCCAGGGACTAACACTGAAGCTTTCTTT,CASSPRPGTNTEAFF
NA,TRBJ2-7,TRBV12-3/TRBV12-4,NA,TGTGCCAGCAGCCATTCAGGTTCCTCCTACGAGCAGTACTTC,CASSHSGSSYEQYF
NA,TRBJ2-1,TRBV5-6,TRBD1,TGTGCCAGCAGCTTGGGTTACCGGACAGGGGTGTTCTTC,CASSLGYRTGVFF
few,TRBJ2-1,TRBV19,NA,TGTGCCAGTAGTATAGATCAAAGGTGGAATGAGCAGTTCTTC,CASSIDQRWNEQFF
NA,TRBJ2-7,TRBV6-1,NA,TGTGCCAGCAGCCCAGACTGGCAGAGCTCCTACGAGCAGTACTTC,CASSPDWQSSYEQYF
NA,TRBJ2-5,TRBV4-1,NA,TGCGCCAGCAGCCAAGGTTCGGCTAGGGGAAGAGAGACCCAGTACTTC,CASSQGSARGRETQYF
NA,TRBJ1-1,TRBV20-1,NA,TGCAGTGCTAGGTGGATGAACACTGAAGCTTTCTTT,CSARWMNTEAFF
NA,TRBJ1-6,TRBV20-1,NA,TGCAGTGCTCAGGGAGCGACTAATTCACCCCTCCACTTT,CSAQGATNSPLHF
NA,TRBJ2-2,TRBV2,NA,TGTGCCAGCAGCGACCGGACCGGGGAGCTGTTTTTT,CASSDRTGELFF
NA,TRBJ2-1,TRBV6-1,NA,TGTGCCAGCAGTGAAGCACTAGTACGAGGAAATGAGCAGTTCTTC,CASSEALVRGNEQFF
NA,TRBJ2-7,TRBV10-3,TRBD2,TGTGCCATCAGAAACCGGACTAGCGGTAAATACGAGCAGTACTTC,CAIRNRTSGKYEQYF
NA,TRBJ2-3,TRBV6-1,NA,TGTGCCAGCAGTGAAGGGACAGTCAGGGATACGCAGTATTTT,CASSEGTVRDTQYF
many,TRBJ1-6,TRBV6-5,NA,TGTGCCAGCAGTTACTCCTCGGCAGGAATTAATTCACCCCTCCACTTT,CASSYSSAGINSPLHF
many,TRBJ1-1,TRBV6-5,NA,TGTGCCAGCAGTTACTCGAAGGCGGCAAGAACTGAAGCTTTCTTT,CASSYSKAARTEAFF
NA,TRBJ2-5,TRBV30,TRBD1,TGTGCCTGGACCAAAGACAGGGGGCGGGAGACCCAGTACTTC,CAWTKDRGRETQYF
NA,TRBJ2-3,TRBV5-1,NA,TGCGCCAGCAGCTTGGCGTTCGACGGCACAGATACGCAGTATTTT,CASSLAFDGTDTQYF